This entry describes one T cell receptor beta chain. The sample originates from a study of T cells after posttransplantation cyclophosphamide. Busulfan-fludarabine conditioning, marrow transplant, and cyclophosphamide on days +3 and +4 were administered. Sequenced by immunoSEQ multiplex PCR; TCRdb stores in-frame clones only, minus some. This table holds approximately 39,000 clones, roughly 73% found once. CDR3 length equals 15 residues. V lost 4 bases to trimming and J lost 9 bases; unmatched junction nucleotides: 10. The germline V gene has CDR1 SGHDT and CDR2 YYEEEE. Sequencing was performed on CD4+ T cells sorted from blood, taken 1,800 to 2,000 days after a stem cell transplant with posttransplant cyclophosphamide. The chain couples TRBV5-6 to TRBJ1-6, with 7 bases that match TRBD1. The receptor was isolated from a female patient in her forties who received an allogeneic stem cell transplant from a related donor, was CMV-positive, and had no GVHD. Some T cells could come from the graft donor. In DNA form, the CDR3 reads TGTGCCAGCAGCATAGAGACAGGGATCGGTTCACCCCTCCACTTT. The encoded protein is CASSIETGIGSPLHF.